This is a list of T cell receptor beta chains from one sample in a study of blood T cell repertoires in COVID-19. Sequenced by immunoSEQ multiplex PCR; TCRdb stores in-frame clones only, minus some. This table has about 250,000 clones, under 90% appearing once. The material sequenced was peripheral blood. These TCRs come from a woman in her forties who had recovered from COVID-19. Each CDR3 is given with its conserved first and last residue. The D gene is left open where the match is weak. Rows give clone size only sometimes, using once, few, many, or a class for an expanded clone.

V	J	size	D	CDR3	DNA
TRBV4-1	TRBJ1-1	-	-	CASSQNRAPNTEAFF	TGCGCCAGCAGCCAAAACAGGGCCCCAAACACTGAAGCTTTCTTT
TRBV10-3	TRBJ2-7	-	TRBD1	CAISEPRTGEEQYF	TGTGCCATCAGTGAGCCCCGGACAGGGGAAGAGCAGTACTTC
TRBV19	TRBJ1-5	-	TRBD1	CASSDRAPQPQHF	TGTGCCAGTAGTGACAGGGCTCCCCAGCCCCAGCATTTT
TRBV2	TRBJ1-6	-	TRBD1	CASSGQGNSPLHF	TGTGCCAGCAGCGGACAGGGAAATTCACCCCTCCACTTT
TRBV30	TRBJ2-1	-	TRBD1	CAWGTGDSSYNEQFF	TGTGCCTGGGGAACAGGGGACAGCTCCTACAATGAGCAGTTCTTC
TRBV5-5	TRBJ2-7	-	TRBD2	CASSFGTSAYEQYF	TGTGCCAGCAGCTTTGGGACTAGCGCCTACGAGCAGTACTTC
TRBV18	TRBJ1-1	-	TRBD1	CASSPGQGPNTEAFF	TGTGCCAGCTCACCAGGACAGGGCCCGAACACTGAAGCTTTCTTT
TRBV6-1	TRBJ2-7	-	-	CASSEAAGVGYEQYF	TGTGCCAGCAGTGAAGCGGCAGGGGTAGGCTACGAGCAGTACTTC
TRBV19	TRBJ2-1	-	TRBD2	CASSISGSSYNEQFF	TGTGCCAGTAGTATTAGCGGGAGCTCCTACAATGAGCAGTTCTTC
TRBV7-3	TRBJ2-1	-	TRBD2	CASSRSLASSYNEQFF	TGTGCCAGCAGCCGTTCACTAGCGAGCTCCTACAATGAGCAGTTCTTC
TRBV6-2/TRBV6-3	TRBJ2-2	-	-	CASSYPLRLVGGELFF	TGTGCCAGCAGTTACCCGCTGCGACTCGTCGGCGGGGAGCTGTTTTTT
TRBV7-2	TRBJ2-7	-	-	CASSASRGPYEQYF	TGTGCCAGCAGCGCCTCGCGGGGCCCCTACGAGCAGTACTTC
TRBV5-8	TRBJ2-1	-	TRBD2	CASSQKRLAGNEQFF	TGTGCCAGCAGCCAAAAAAGGCTAGCGGGGAATGAGCAGTTCTTC
TRBV5-1	TRBJ1-4	-	TRBD1	CASGPQGGNEKLFF	TGCGCCAGTGGCCCCCAGGGGGGAAATGAAAAACTGTTTTTT
TRBV9	TRBJ2-1	-	-	CASSESRSYNEQFF	TGTGCCAGCAGCGAGAGCAGGTCCTACAATGAGCAGTTCTTC
TRBV3-1/TRBV3-2	TRBJ1-2	-	TRBD1	CASSFTGGSYYGYTF	TGTGCCAGCAGCTTCACAGGGGGCTCTTACTATGGCTACACCTTC
TRBV5-4	TRBJ2-7	-	-	CASSSSGTRYSYEQYF	TGTGCCAGCAGCTCCAGCGGGACAAGGTACTCCTACGAGCAGTACTTC
TRBV27	TRBJ1-5	once	TRBD1	CASSSGQVSNQPQHF	TGTGCCAGCAGTTCGGGACAGGTAAGCAATCAGCCCCAGCATTTT
TRBV30	TRBJ1-3	-	TRBD1	CAWSRADRLFSGNTIYF	TGTGCCTGGAGCCGGGCGGACAGGCTATTCTCTGGAAACACCATATATTTT
TRBV3-1/TRBV3-2	TRBJ2-7	-	-	CASSNNGVLSYEQYF	TGTGCCAGCAGTAATAACGGGGTCCTCTCCTACGAGCAGTACTTC
TRBV30	TRBJ2-1	-	-	CAWRRGGMGYNEQFF	TGTGCCTGGAGACGGGGCGGGATGGGTTACAATGAGCAGTTCTTC
TRBV15	TRBJ1-3	-	-	CATSRGGMSGNTIYF	TGTGCCACCAGCAGAGGAGGAATGTCTGGAAACACCATATATTTT
TRBV7-6	TRBJ2-1	-	TRBD2	CASSFLVAGVGNEQFF	TGTGCCAGCAGCTTCTTGGTAGCGGGAGTTGGCAATGAGCAGTTCTTC
TRBV24-1	TRBJ2-5	-	-	CATSDYLQETQYF	TGTGCCACCAGTGATTACTTACAAGAGACCCAGTACTTC
TRBV2	TRBJ1-5	-	-	CASSEAQGNQPQHF	TGTGCCAGCAGTGAGGCGCAGGGCAATCAGCCCCAGCATTTT
TRBV29-1	TRBJ2-3	-	-	CSVEPPGGPDTQYF	TGCAGCGTTGAACCTCCAGGGGGGCCAGATACGCAGTATTTT
TRBV4-2	TRBJ2-2	-	TRBD2	CASSQGLAGGYSTGELFF	TGTGCCAGCAGCCAGGGACTAGCGGGAGGCTATTCCACCGGGGAGCTGTTTTTT
TRBV5-1	TRBJ2-6	-	TRBD2	CASSLPAPGGSGANVLTF	TGCGCCAGCAGCTTACCGGCCCCGGGGGGGTCTGGGGCCAACGTCCTGACTTTC
TRBV3-1/TRBV3-2	TRBJ2-1	-	TRBD2	CASSRTSGEYNEQFF	TGTGCCAGCAGCCGGACTAGCGGGGAATACAATGAGCAGTTCTTC
TRBV11-3	TRBJ2-7	-	TRBD1	CASSRTGGGFEQYF	TGTGCCAGCAGCCGGACAGGGGGAGGGTTCGAGCAGTACTTC
TRBV4-1	TRBJ2-1	-	TRBD2	CASSQDGLAGDNEQFF	TGCGCCAGCAGCCAAGACGGACTAGCGGGAGACAATGAGCAGTTCTTC
TRBV20-1	TRBJ2-1	-	TRBD2	CSASDSREGPYNEQFF	TGCAGTGCTAGTGACTCGCGGGAGGGCCCCTACAATGAGCAGTTCTTC
TRBV27	TRBJ2-6	-	-	CASSTVLSGANVLTF	TGTGCCAGCAGTACAGTCCTCTCTGGGGCCAACGTCCTGACTTTC
TRBV3-1/TRBV3-2	TRBJ1-2	-	-	CASSSTAGRPGYTF	TGTGCCAGCAGTTCTACCGCAGGGAGGCCCGGCTACACCTTC
TRBV9	TRBJ2-7	-	-	CASSGQRDTEQYF	TGTGCCAGCAGCGGACAACGGGACACCGAGCAGTACTTC
TRBV4-1	TRBJ1-5	-	-	CASSQEGGSSNQPQHF	TGCGCCAGCAGCCAAGAAGGAGGGTCTAGCAATCAGCCCCAGCATTTT
TRBV28	TRBJ2-2	many	TRBD2	CASSLWGLAGGPGELFF	TGTGCCAGCAGTTTGTGGGGACTAGCGGGAGGTCCCGGGGAGCTGTTTTTT
TRBV30	TRBJ1-4	-	-	CAWSDTPSRGRVNEKLFF	TGTGCCTGGAGTGACACGCCCTCGCGGGGACGGGTTAATGAAAAACTGTTTTTT
TRBV28	TRBJ2-3	-	-	CASGTIDTQYF	TGTGCCAGCGGGACAATAGATACGCAGTATTTT
TRBV4-1	TRBJ1-2	-	-	CASSQADQGQLYGYTF	TGCGCCAGCAGCCAGGCCGATCAGGGGCAACTCTATGGCTACACCTTC
TRBV21-1	TRBJ2-5	-	-	CASSKGGRGEETQYF	TGTGCCAGCAGCAAGGGAGGGCGTGGGGAAGAGACCCAGTACTTC
TRBV9	TRBJ2-3	-	TRBD2	CASSATSGRGNTDTQYF	TGTGCCAGCAGCGCTACTAGCGGGAGGGGGAACACAGATACGCAGTATTTT
TRBV9	TRBJ2-5	-	TRBD1	CASSRQGSQETQYF	TGTGCCAGCAGCCGACAGGGCTCCCAAGAGACCCAGTACTTC
TRBV29-1	TRBJ2-1	-	-	CSVDWTGIPNNEQFF	TGCAGCGTTGACTGGACGGGGATTCCGAACAATGAGCAGTTCTTC
TRBV11-2	TRBJ1-5	-	-	CASSSGQSNQPQHF	TGTGCCAGCAGCTCCGGACAGAGCAATCAGCCCCAGCATTTT
TRBV28	TRBJ1-4	-	-	CASSPRGLGEKLFF	TGTGCCAGCAGTCCAAGGGGATTAGGAGAAAAACTGTTTTTT